This T cell receptor (beta chain) was sequenced in a study of blood T cell repertoires in COVID-19 (dated by TCRdb to 2020 to 2021). Broadly, across the study: Samples covering the acute and convalescent phases of COVID-19 were provided by collaborators in the United States, Italy and Spain. The prospective study material was composed of cDNA or gDNA derived from T cells, B-cell-depleted T cells, or PBMCs. Subjects who had been exposed to COVID-19, were actively infected with it, or had recovered from it provided the deeply sampled blood TCRbeta repertoires that made up the dataset. The repertoires were released in a freely available public database intended as a resource for research on the immune response to SARS-CoV-2. The samples were drawn from two sources: the first 160 participants of the ongoing ImmuneRACE study, and over 950 subjects contributed by 6 global collaborators. Sample metadata almost always included a de-identified subject ID, COVID-19 status, age in years and sex. Where available, HLA class I and class II types were obtained from metadata supplied by the sample provider rather than from assay-based typing.

The immunoSEQ Assay, a bias-controlled multiplex PCR, was used to amplify TCRbeta CDR3 regions from genomic DNA. Under the source paper's analysis protocol: The number of nucleated cells in each sample was estimated from the amplification of reference gene primers within the assay. Sequence reads were collapsed and filtered to measure the absolute abundance of every unique TCRbeta CDR3 rearrangement. For each sample, productive Simpson clonality was calculated by taking the square root of Simpson's diversity index across productive rearrangements. In its TCRdb copy, this immuneACCESS table keeps in-frame sequences only and misses some clones. Where compared with another copy, unresolved V genes explain less than half of these, and the others have no known cause. V, J and clone size derive from that table, while D and trimming were established from the DNA sequence. The sample yields hundreds of thousands of clones; roughly 89% were counted once. The ten largest clones take up about 5% of the sample.

CDR1 LGHNA and CDR2 YNFKEQ are derived from the germline V gene. Measured from the cysteine to the phenylalanine, the CDR3 is 14 residues long. The CDR3 DNA has 42 bases and is translated from base 1. Trimming costs V 3 bases and J 3 bases, and their ends lie 11 bases apart. What the authors observed across the whole study: The amount of clinical and demographic metadata varied by source and participant and was provided uncurated.

A word on this clone: It has no known antigen specificity. It has no much larger one-base neighbor in the sample; base qualities were not kept.

In the prospective study, participants were roughly 18 to 100 years old, resided in 24 geographic areas of the United States, and were enrolled through a virtual design. To assign participants to cohorts, the prospective study relied on clinical history that participants themselves reported in a screening survey and a study questionnaire. Recovered participants in ImmuneRACE Cohort 3 were defined by two consecutive negative NP/OP PCR tests, clearance by a healthcare professional, or resolution of symptoms. Each participant in the prospective study had whole blood, serum and a nasopharyngeal or oropharyngeal swab collected by mobile phlebotomists. Participants in the prospective study had the option to provide additional blood draws and questionnaires over an approximately 2-month period. Blood samples from the prospective study were shipped frozen or at room temperature prior to DNA extraction.

Recombination connected TRBV4-2 to TRBJ1-2, with the identity of the D gene unclear. The sample taken for sequencing was PBMCs or T cells enriched from blood (not recorded which). The sequence was obtained from a man aged 55 to 69 who had recovered from COVID-19. The CDR3 in this case is CASSQATADYGYTF. The nucleotide sequence reads TGTGCCAGCAGCCAGGCGACTGCTGACTATGGCTACACCTTC.